This T cell receptor (beta chain) was sequenced in a study of T cell responses to AZD1222 COVID-19 vaccine (dated by TCRdb to the early 2020s). The study in broad terms: AZD1222 recipients whose second dose came at about 4 weeks and those whose second dose came at about 12 weeks were combined into one group, since spike-specific TCR depth and breadth did not differ between the two schedules. TCR sequencing covered fewer than 250 trial participants: 200 to 220 given two doses of AZD1222 and approximately 25 given two doses of MenACWY control vaccine. Trial participants were enrolled by age into subgroups of 18-55, 56-69 and 70-plus years, and about 150, 27 and 61 TCR-sequenced participants, respectively, were included in these subgroups. On the study overall, not on this receptor specifically: After two AZD1222 doses, spike-specific TCR breadth and depth were significantly higher than at day 0 and than in MenACWY recipients. Because no samples from the day 14 peak response were available, repertoires could be characterized only after the peak T cell response. Conclusions about previously exposed vaccinees were limited because only a handful of AZD1222 recipients were SARS-CoV-2 seropositive at baseline. Most participants were white British and females outnumbered males, and the authors suggested that clonal diversity may have been underestimated. Vaccine-associated CD4 TCRs spanned the whole spike protein, with dominant responses in regions 160-218 and 743-854. The 56-69-year group was small, and its depth increase did not reach significance, likely because of low power. Reportedly, almost half of the unique spike-specific TCRs recognized epitopes lying outside the regions that are mutated in the B.1.351 and B.1.1.7 variants.

With regard to this clone: There is no known antigen for this receptor. Base qualities are not recorded, but no much larger clone differs from it by a single base.

Reading the label with the study, this specimen's time point is: baseline before first vaccination. Vaccinee samples were obtained from the UK trials COV001 and COV002, which included a single-blind randomized controlled phase 2/3 trial of AZD1222 (ChAdOx1 nCoV-19) in healthy adults. Trial participant PBMC samples were collected at day 0 and day 28 after the second dose for TCRbeta chain sequencing. The CDR3 regions of human TCRbeta chains were analyzed by immunosequencing. Turning to the authors' computational methods: TCRs in the repertoires were matched against a reference library of SARS-CoV-2-specific TCRs that had been generated with the MIRA antigen-specificity platform. Breadth was defined as the fraction of unique TCRs that were SARS-CoV-2-associated. Depth was defined as the fraction of total T cells that were SARS-CoV-2-associated. Using the MIRA data, each spike-specific TCR was mapped to the spike region that the TCR reacts to and placed in a CD4 or CD8 class. Log10-transformed breadth and depth values were compared by one-way ANOVA with Sidak's multiple comparisons tests. Drawn from immuneACCESS, this table holds only the in-frame rearrangements with V and J called that TCRdb kept. Clones are partly lost; checked studies trace under half to an unresolved V gene and leave the rest unexplained. V and J calls and clone size are as listed in that table; D and trimming were resolved from the DNA. The sample profile shows about 130,000 clones; 93% of them were found once. Of the sample, around 3.3% is held by the ten largest clones.

As encoded in the germline V gene, CDR1 is SGHVS while CDR2 is FNYEAQ. The cysteine opens and the phenylalanine closes a CDR3 of 14 amino acids. Of all the DNA, just the CDR3 is kept, 42 bases in frame from base 1. Relative to germline, V is missing 5 bases and J is missing 6 bases, with 5 bases of the junction outside any gene match. The TCR was taken from an adult in good health. The sample in question was peripheral blood, obtained on day 0 of AZD1222 vaccination. This chain joins TRBV7-6 to TRBJ2-7, and TRBD1 aligns with 12 junction nucleotides. The CDR3 region has the sequence CASSPGQGAFEQYF. The nucleotide sequence reads TGTGCCAGCAGCCCGGGACAGGGGGCGTTCGAGCAGTACTTC.